Listed here is a single TCR beta chain. After extraction with the RNeasy kit, 0.5 to 1 ug of the RNA was reverse transcribed using random hexamers. TCRdb recomputed calls from the immunoSEQ multiplex PCR reads with MiXCR, one row per CDR3 protein. The repertoire holds 300,000 to 350,000 distinct CDR3 sequences, with around 92% as singletons. The record originates from a study of CD8 T cells in Susac syndrome. Germline V gene data show CDR1 as PRHDT and CDR2 as FYEKMQ (reference sequence). V dropped 0 bases and J dropped 5 bases, with 8 bases sitting between them. The CDR3 is made up of 14 amino acids. TEMRA cells underwent FACS enrichment and CD8+ and CD4+ T cells underwent negative isolation.

The rearrangement links TRBV13 to TRBJ1-5, with D unclear. The material sequenced was CD4+ T cells from PBMCs. This clonotype was obtained from a human donor with multiple sclerosis. The CDR3 here is CASSLGGRDQPQHF. CDR3 in DNA: TGTGCCAGCAGCTTAGGGGGAAGAGATCAGCCCCAGCATTTT. The whole variable domain, remainder taken from reference TRBV13 and TRBJ1-5, is AAGVIQSPRHLIKEKRETATLKCYPIPRHDTVYWYQQGPGQDPQFLISFYEKMQSDKGSIPDRFSAQQFSDYHSELNMSSLELGDSALYFCASSLGGRDQPQHFGDGTRLSIL.